This T cell receptor beta chain was retrieved from a study of T cells after yellow fever vaccination. Overall study context: When fractions had low cell numbers, they were prepared with SMART-Seq v4 Ultra Low Input.

TCRdb reprocessed the 5' RACE reads with MiXCR, giving one entry per CDR3 protein. The table lists around 140,000 distinct CDR3 sequences, more than 6.5% of them singletons, with more than 0.6% in the top ten. Findings and caveats of the study: FACS-sorted repertoires might harbor abundant contaminating clonotypes from the bulk population. A minor fraction of clonotypes spanned both CD4 and CD8 compartments.

This clonotype was counted many times. The antigen remains unidentified. Sequences were derived from CD4+ T cells sorted from PBMCs, sampled 10 days after the yellow fever booster vaccination. This sequence originates from a man aged 30 to 45 who received the YFV17D yellow fever vaccine.

The CDR3 protein is CSVPGRGRYEQFF. The CDR3 DNA is TGCAGCGTCCCGGGACGCGGCAGATATGAGCAGTTCTTC. The chain employs TRBV20-1 and TRBJ2-1; D may correspond to TRBD1 or TRBD2 (5 bases each). Germline V gene sequence: CDR1 DFQATT, CDR2 SNEGSKA (reference sequence). The CDR3 is 13 amino acids.